This T cell receptor (beta chain) was identified during a study of tumor-infiltrating lymphocytes in primary liver carcinoma. As for the study in general: The patients had histopathologically diagnosed primary liver carcinoma, and their disease was treated by surgical resection. The yield of productive TCRbeta reads per sample was roughly 3.65 to 8 million and was similar across tissue types.

Details on this clonotype: Antigen unknown. No conserved phenylalanine or tryptophan is present at the end of the CDR3, so a read error is the likely explanation.

RNA was extracted from whole blood without cell sorting, alongside germline DNA. The patients lived with chronic HBV infection and had not yet received any treatment. General study points: A significantly higher top-250-clone fraction was found in tumors than in blood (p = 0.039).

The CDR3 totals 17 residues. From germline, CDR1 is LGHNA and CDR2 YSLEER. Synthesis of TCR beta cDNA was carried out from 500 ng total RNA with a constant-region primer. Employing slightly modified ARM-PCR, three nested multiplex PCR rounds were run, and these gave rise to the TCR beta libraries. The first two PCR rounds used TRBV1-TRBV30 forward primers with a C-beta reverse primer, about 10 cycles each. In TCRdb, the multiplex PCR reads were re-called with MiXCR into one record per CDR3 protein. The sample contains 300,000 to 350,000 distinct CDR3 sequences, about two thirds of which appear only once.

The rearrangement joins TRBV4-3 to TRBJ1-2; TRBD1 is a possible D gene (6 bases). Sequenced input: peripheral blood. This clonotype was sampled from a man aged 40-49 years with primary liver carcinoma and hepatitis B virus infection. The CDR3 coding sequence is TGCGCCTGCAGCCAAGCCAACGATGGGGGGCTATACTATGGCTACACCCTC. Its translation: CACSQANDGGLYYGYTL.